The source of this TCR beta chain is a study of shared clonotypes between healthy human individuals (dated by TCRdb to about 2020). Some background on the complete study: Two women and a few men aged 18 to 49 years were included in the cohort. Libraries were prepared and TCR repertoires were sequenced by different laboratories using diverse techniques, in order to increase sequencing depth and limit assay-specific biases. To estimate repertoire size and how much clonotype sharing occurs between individuals, the study deeply sequenced the blood TCR repertoires of about five healthy adults. Leukapheresis yielded between about 0.94 and 8.9 billion PBMCs per donor. What the study reported, not specific to this receptor: Sampling was limited to blood, and TCR repertoires in tissue likely differ from TCR repertoires in blood. Pairwise subsampling led to the expectation that sequencing depth would affect the degree of clonotype sharing among donors. Because the study included a small number of donors, the genetic and exposure-history diversity represented was limited.

Using the deep immunoSEQ assay, TCR CDR3 regions were amplified from genomic DNA by multiplex PCR. Extracted genomic DNA from each cell subset was distributed evenly across all wells of several immunoSEQ 96-well plates, and each plate was treated as a replicate. For unsorted PBMC, 250 to 350 ng genomic DNA, equal to 25,000 to 35,000 T cell genomes, was loaded into each replicate PCR. Ten immunoSEQ deep assay plates were used to sequence unsorted PBMC genomic DNA. The purified libraries were quantified using a Qubit 3.0 fluorometer, sized with a Bioanalyzer 2100, and then quantified again using the KAPA Library Quantification kit. Every immunoSEQ 96-well plate was sequenced on a dedicated single-read 150-cycle Illumina NextSeq 550 flow cell. Regarding the original processing steps: Because the immunoSEQ output held only junctional sequences and lacked quality scores, the filtering could not match the filtering applied to full-length reads. Sequences were annotated with PyIR, a Python wrapper for IgBLAST v1.9, using IMGT germline references to assign V/J genes and CDR3. Reads were removed for weak V/J assignments (E-value above 1e-6), missing CDR3, stop codons, out-of-frame junctions, or ambiguous translated residues. V3J clonotypes were defined as sequences sharing an identical inferred V gene, J gene, and CDR3 amino acid sequence. The percentage overlap between two repertoires was calculated by dividing the number of shared unique clonotypes by the size of the smaller repertoire. RTK rarefaction, the Chao1 estimator, and Recon v2.1 estimates of unobserved clonotypes were used to assess repertoire richness. TCRdb took this table from immuneACCESS and kept in-frame rearrangements with V and J called. Such tables lack part of the clones; where checked against another copy, unresolved V genes explain under half of the gap, and the rest is unexplained. V, J and clone size are those of that table, while D and trimming were read from the DNA. The sample table holds around 500,000 clones, of which about 85% were seen once. The biggest ten clones account for approximately 11% of the sample.

Inclusive of the bounding cysteine and phenylalanine, the CDR3 is 13 residues long. The sequence is cut down to CDR3 DNA, 39 bases in frame from base 1. The germline V gene supplies CDR1 KGHSH and CDR2 LQKENI. After removal of 5 bases from V and 3 bases from J, the junction retains 2 bases not matched to a gene. This clone was detected once. This receptor's antigen is unknown. No base quality values were provided; no much bigger clone lies one nucleotide off. Healthy HIV-negative adults with no recently reported acute infections or vaccinations were included as donors. All donors were Caucasian adults living in Nashville, Tennessee, USA. For unsorted samples, 90 million or so PBMCs were counted and genomic DNA was extracted with the QIAamp DNA Blood Mini kit. After blood collection by leukapheresis, PBMCs were isolated using Ficoll-Histopaque density gradient centrifugation and then cryopreserved in the vapor phase of liquid nitrogen.

This chain joins TRBV18 to TRBJ2-5, with TRBD1 identical over 8 junction bases. The source of this sequence is a woman in her forties in good health. Some clones in this sample may be carry-over from other donors' samples. Material: PBMCs. The CDR3 protein is CASSATGEETQYF. At the DNA level, the sequence is TGTGCCAGCTCAGCGACAGGGGAAGAGACCCAGTACTTC. Joined to the reference TRBV18 and TRBJ2-5 proteins, this CDR3 gives the full variable domain: NAGVMQNPRHLVRRRGQEARLRCSPMKGHSHVYWYRQLPEEGLKFMVYLQKENIIDESGMPKERFSAEFPKEGPSILRIQQVVRGDSAAYFCASSATGEETQYFGPGTRLLVL.